Shown below are 16 T cell receptor beta chains from a single sample sequenced in a study of beta chain features in type 1 diabetes. The entirety of the isolated RNA underwent reverse transcription, so expressed TCRB transcripts were sequenced. TCRdb's table, derived via immunoSEQ multiplex PCR, lists solely in-frame clones and lacks some. The sample lists about 250,000 clones, approximately 14% occurring once. Sequences were obtained from naive CD4+ T cells from blood. These receptor sequences come from a woman aged 35 to 49 in good health.

This chain connects TRBV18 to TRBJ2-1; 10 nucleotides line up with TRBD2. Per the germline V gene, CDR1 is KGHSH and CDR2 is LQKENI. The CDR3 consists of 16 residues. V shed 2 bases and J 5 bases; nucleotides not matched to a gene: 6. This chain's CDR3 is CASSPENSGGHNEQFF. The CDR3 DNA sequence: TGTGCCAGCTCACCAGAGAATAGCGGGGGGCACAATGAGCAGTTCTTC.

In this sample, this clone turned up a few times. The chain carries TRBV5-1 and TRBJ2-3, with D maybe TRBD1 (6 bases). V lost 4 bases, J lost 1 base, and 10 bases lay in between. Germline CDR1 SGHRS, CDR2 YFSETQ. The CDR3 is 14 amino acids. As DNA, the CDR3 is TGCGCCAGCAGCCCGGGACATGGCACAGATACGCAGTATTTT. This gives the protein CASSPGHGTDTQYF.

V usage is TRBV6-1 and J usage is TRBJ2-5; 10 bases agree with TRBD1. The J segment lost 2 bases and the V segment lost 4 bases, leaving 10 bases of the junction unmatched. Germline lookup yields CDR1 MNHNS and CDR2 SASEGT. The CDR3 is 17 amino acids. The CDR3 spells CASSGFPGQGPQETQYF. The CDR3 nucleotides read TGTGCCAGCAGTGGGTTCCCGGGACAGGGGCCACAAGAGACCCAGTACTTC.

The rearrangement links TRBV5-6 to TRBJ2-2, with D perhaps TRBD2 (5 bases). The germline V gene has CDR1 SGHDT and CDR2 YYEEEE. The CDR3 totals 15 residues. Trimming cost V 1 base and J 0 bases, with 7 bases left between them. CDR3 in DNA: TGTGCCAGCAGCTTGCTCGGGGCGAACACCGGGGAGCTGTTTTTT. It encodes CASSLLGANTGELFF.

A few counts support this clone. This sequence joins TRBV15 and TRBJ2-5; 9 positions agree with TRBD1. V lost 4 bases and J lost 5; bases outside the gene matches: 5. The V gene's germline CDR1 is LNHNV and CDR2 YYDKDF (reference sequence). The CDR3 runs to 14 residues. The chain's CDR3 is CATSIQGAMETQYF. CDR3 in DNA: TGTGCCACCAGCATACAGGGGGCTATGGAGACCCAGTACTTC.

Only a few counts were recorded for this clone. The chain carries TRBV5-1 and TRBJ2-3; 10 bases are a match to TRBD2. V shed 2 bases and J 0 bases; nucleotides not matched to a gene: 3. CDR1 SGHRS and CDR2 YFSETQ come from the germline V gene. This CDR3 has 16 amino acids. The CDR3 here is CASSFLAGASTDTQYF. CDR3 in DNA: TGCGCCAGCAGCTTTCTAGCGGGGGCAAGCACAGATACGCAGTATTTT.

The V and J genes are TRBV7-2 and TRBJ1-4, with TRBD1 matching 10 bases. The CDR3 has 15 amino acids. Per the germline V gene, CDR1 is SGHTA and CDR2 is FQGNSA. Unmatched junction bases numbered 6, after V lost 3 bases and J lost 8 bases. This CDR3 reads CASSFDRGRREKLFF. The CDR3 DNA is TGTGCCAGCAGCTTTGACAGGGGGCGAAGGGAAAAACTGTTTTTT.

This clone was recorded a few times. CDR3 protein: CASSRTGEDGYTF. The CDR3 nucleotides read TGTGCCAGCAGCCGGACAGGGGAGGATGGCTACACCTTC. The V gene is TRBV25-1, the J gene TRBJ1-2, with TRBD1 matching 9 bases. The CDR3 is 13 amino acids. Germline V gene data show CDR1 as MGHDK and CDR2 as SYGVNS. Trimming at V came to 6 bases and at J to 6 bases, leaving 5 bases not matched to a gene.

The gene calls are TRBV5-4 and TRBJ2-7; a possible D gene is TRBD1 (6 bases). The end of the DNA aligns better with TRBJ2-5, so the J call may be wrong. Germline CDR1 and CDR2: SGHNT and YYREEE (reference sequence). The CDR3 loop spans 13 amino acids. The CDR3 reads CASSRGQQETQYF. CDR3 nucleotides: TGTGCCAGCAGCCGAGGACAGCAAGAGACCCAGTACTTC.

The chain is built from TRBV2 and TRBJ2-5; 9 nucleotides match TRBD2. With 8 bases clipped from V and 4 bases from J, the junction kept 11 bases outside the gene matches. The CDR3 consists of 15 residues. Per germline, CDR1 SNHLY and CDR2 FYNNEI. This CDR3 is CASGGERGAGETQYF. The CDR3 bases are TGTGCCAGCGGGGGGGAGCGGGGGGCCGGAGAGACCCAGTACTTC.

V gene TRBV5-5 combines with J gene TRBJ2-7; 7 bases align to TRBD2. Germline CDR1 is SGHKS and CDR2 is YYEKEE (reference sequence). The trim removed 6 bases at V and 5 bases at J, leaving 17 bases unmatched. The CDR3 sequence is 16 residues long. CDR3 bases: TGTGCCAGCACCAGAGCGTCGAGCGGGGTCGGTCACGAGCAGTACTTC. Protein: CASTRASSGVGHEQYF.

The chain employs TRBV7-2 and TRBJ2-1; 9 positions match TRBD2. Germline-derived CDR1 and CDR2 are SGHTA and FQGNSA. The CDR3 contains 16 residues. V shed 6 bases and J 12 bases; nucleotides not matched to a gene: 18. The CDR3 DNA follows: TGTGCCAGCAGATATCCGGGCGGGGGGGGGTTACAAGGGCAGTTCTTC. It specifies CASRYPGGGGLQGQFF.

The rearrangement links TRBV5-1 to TRBJ2-5; no reliable D call. CDR3 length: 13 amino acids. The germline V and J ends were trimmed by 4 bases and 2 bases, with 9 bases remaining between them. Germline CDR1 reads SGHRS; CDR2 reads YFSETQ. As DNA, the CDR3 is TGCGCCAGCAGCCGACTGGAACAAGAGACCCAGTACTTC. This sequence encodes CASSRLEQETQYF.

With respect to this clone: This sample includes further DNA sequences coding for the same CDR3. This chain uses TRBV18 with TRBJ1-4; D unresolved. The CDR3 has 15 amino acids. Trimming stripped 2 bases from V and 0 bases from J, with 7 bases between. From germline, CDR1 is KGHSH and CDR2 LQKENI. The CDR3 DNA sequence: TGTGCCAGCTCACCAGCGAGTGCAACTAATGAAAAACTGTTTTTT. Amino acid sequence: CASSPASATNEKLFF.

The chain links TRBV5-5 to TRBJ1-2; D is unclear. The CDR3 sequence is 15 residues long. V lost 0 bases and J lost 4, with 13 bases in between. Germline-derived CDR1 and CDR2 are SGHKS and YYEKEE (reference sequence). The CDR3 region has the DNA TGTGCCAGCAGCTTGGCCACAACCGAGGGCTATGGCTACACCTTC. It specifies CASSLATTEGYGYTF.

The table lists this clone with a few counts. The chain combines TRBV25-1 with TRBJ2-3, with 8 bases matching TRBD1. CDR1 and CDR2 (germline): MGHDK, SYGVNS. The CDR3 is made up of 13 amino acids. V lost 4 bases to trimming and J lost 8 bases; unmatched junction nucleotides: 5. The CDR3 nucleotides read TGTGCCAGCAGTGTTACAGGGGGGTCTACGCAGTATTTT. Protein: CASSVTGGSTQYF.